This TCR beta chain was obtained from a study of T cells after yellow fever vaccination. The table lists this clonotype with a few counts. Its target is unknown. Production of TCR cDNA was by 5'RACE template switching, which also added a universal primer site and UMIs. TCRdb re-analysed the 5' RACE reads in MiXCR, keeping a single row per CDR3 protein. The sample contains some 600,000 distinct CDR3 sequences, 17% of which appear only once. Germline assignment: CDR1 MGHRA and CDR2 YSYEKL. Trimming took off 2 bases at V and 8 bases at J, with 13 bases between the two ends. This CDR3 has 15 amino acids. Study observations and caveats: Among primary-vaccination clones, most reappeared after the booster, at almost 98% for CD4 and 85% to 90% for CD8.

This receptor was identified in a man between 18 and 35 years old who received the YFV17D yellow fever vaccine. The J gene is TRBJ1-6, the V gene TRBV4-1, with a weak D call TRBD1 (6 bases). Source: PBMCs, taken 5 days after the first yellow fever vaccination. In DNA form, the CDR3 reads TGCGCCAGCAGCCAAATGGGGGGCGTTTATTCACCCCTCCACTTT. Amino acid sequence: CASSQMGGVYSPLHF.